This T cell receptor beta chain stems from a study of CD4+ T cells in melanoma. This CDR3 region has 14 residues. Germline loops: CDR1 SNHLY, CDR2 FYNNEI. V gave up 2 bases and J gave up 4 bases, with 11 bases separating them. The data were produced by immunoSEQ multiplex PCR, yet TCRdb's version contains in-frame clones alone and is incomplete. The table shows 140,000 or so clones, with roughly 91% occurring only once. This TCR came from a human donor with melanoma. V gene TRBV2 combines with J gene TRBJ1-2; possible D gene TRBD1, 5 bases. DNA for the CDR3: TGTGCCAGCAGTGAACAGGGACTGGGCTATGGCTACACCTTC. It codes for CASSEQGLGYGYTF.